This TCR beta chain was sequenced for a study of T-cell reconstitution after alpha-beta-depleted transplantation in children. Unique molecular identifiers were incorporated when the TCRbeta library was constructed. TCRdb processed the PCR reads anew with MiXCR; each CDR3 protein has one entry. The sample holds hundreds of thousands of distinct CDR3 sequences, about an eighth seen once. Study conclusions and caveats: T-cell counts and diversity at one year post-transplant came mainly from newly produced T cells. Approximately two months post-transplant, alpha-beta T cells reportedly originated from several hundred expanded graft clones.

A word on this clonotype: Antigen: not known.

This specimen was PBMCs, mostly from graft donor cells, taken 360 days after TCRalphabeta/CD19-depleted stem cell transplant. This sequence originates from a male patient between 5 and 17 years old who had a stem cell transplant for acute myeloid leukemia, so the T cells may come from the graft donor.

The CDR3 DNA is TGTGCCAGCAGTTGGAGCTCTGGAAACACCATATATTTT. Translated: CASSWSSGNTIYF. The chain has TRBV6-2 or TRBV6-3 and TRBJ1-3; no firm D call. This CDR3 has 13 residues. CDR1 and CDR2 (germline): MNHEY, SVGEGT. Trimming removed 4 bases at V and 0 bases at J, with 4 bases between.